These T cell receptor beta chains were read from a single sample in a study of cytomegalovirus exposure and HLA in healthy donors. Assay: immunoSEQ multiplex PCR; the TCRdb copy retains only in-frame clones and omits some. Of some 170,000 clones in the sample, 85% to 90% were seen once. Material: PBMCs. These receptors all stem from a woman between 18 and 29 years old in good health and CMV-seropositive. Each CDR3 is given with its conserved first and last residue. Each record gives: V gene, J gene, clone size, D gene, CDR3 DNA, CDR3 protein. A D gene is named only where the DNA matches it firmly. Only some rows state a clone size, as once, few, many or a class for expanded clones.

V gene: TRBV5-1; J gene: TRBJ1-4; clone size: -; D gene: -; CDR3 DNA: TGCGCCAGCAGCTTTTCAGGGAACGGTGAAAAACTGTTTTTT; CDR3 protein: CASSFSGNGEKLFF
V gene: TRBV2; J gene: TRBJ2-1; clone size: -; D gene: TRBD2; CDR3 DNA: TGTGCCAGCAGTGTGCAAGCGGGAGGTCAGGGTGAGCAGTTCTTC; CDR3 protein: CASSVQAGGQGEQFF
V gene: TRBV10-1; J gene: TRBJ2-2; clone size: -; D gene: -; CDR3 DNA: TGCGCCAGCAGTGAGTCTCAGAGGGTGGACACCGGGGAGCTGTTTTTT; CDR3 protein: CASSESQRVDTGELFF
V gene: TRBV10-3; J gene: TRBJ1-2; clone size: -; D gene: -; CDR3 DNA: TGTGCCATCGGGGGACAAGTGGGGAACTATGGCTACACCTTC; CDR3 protein: CAIGGQVGNYGYTF
V gene: TRBV19; J gene: TRBJ2-7; clone size: once; D gene: -; CDR3 DNA: TGTGCCAGTAGTATAACTAGTGGCAGGGGCTACGAGCAGTACTTC; CDR3 protein: CASSITSGRGYEQYF
V gene: TRBV28; J gene: TRBJ2-7; clone size: -; D gene: -; CDR3 DNA: TGTGCCAGCAGTTTTCTCTCAGGATACTACGAGCAGTACTTC; CDR3 protein: CASSFLSGYYEQYF
V gene: TRBV4-1; J gene: TRBJ2-1; clone size: once; D gene: TRBD2; CDR3 DNA: TGCGCCAGCAGCCAAGATGAGGCGGGGGCGGGAGGGAGGCGTGAGCAGTTCTTC; CDR3 protein: CASSQDEAGAGGRREQFF
V gene: TRBV15; J gene: TRBJ2-3; clone size: -; D gene: -; CDR3 DNA: TGTGCCACCAGCAGGGGACACCTCACAGATACGCAGTATTTT; CDR3 protein: CATSRGHLTDTQYF
V gene: TRBV4-1; J gene: TRBJ1-5; clone size: -; D gene: TRBD1; CDR3 DNA: TGCGCCAGCAGCCAGCCCAGACAGGGGGTGTATCAGCCCCAGCATTTT; CDR3 protein: CASSQPRQGVYQPQHF
V gene: TRBV20-1; J gene: TRBJ2-7; clone size: -; D gene: -; CDR3 DNA: TGCAGTGCTAGCAGTCCTTTCGAGCAGTACTTC; CDR3 protein: CSASSPFEQYF
V gene: TRBV19; J gene: TRBJ2-1; clone size: once; D gene: TRBD2; CDR3 DNA: TGTGCCAGTAGTGAAGGGACTAGCGGGAGGAATGAGCAGTTCTTC; CDR3 protein: CASSEGTSGRNEQFF